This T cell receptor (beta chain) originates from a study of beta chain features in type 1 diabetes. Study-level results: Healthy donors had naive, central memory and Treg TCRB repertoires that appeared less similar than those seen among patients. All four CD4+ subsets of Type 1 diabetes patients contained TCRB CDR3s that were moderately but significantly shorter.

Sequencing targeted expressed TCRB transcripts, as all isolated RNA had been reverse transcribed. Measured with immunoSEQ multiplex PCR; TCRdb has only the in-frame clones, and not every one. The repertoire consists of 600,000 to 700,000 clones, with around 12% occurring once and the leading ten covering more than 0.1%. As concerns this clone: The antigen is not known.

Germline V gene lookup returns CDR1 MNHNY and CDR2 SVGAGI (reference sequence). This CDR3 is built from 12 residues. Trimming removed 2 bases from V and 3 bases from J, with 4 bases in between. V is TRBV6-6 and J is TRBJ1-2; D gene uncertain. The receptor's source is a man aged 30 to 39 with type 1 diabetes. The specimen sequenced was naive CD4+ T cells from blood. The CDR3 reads CASSYVDYGYTF. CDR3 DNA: TGTGCCAGCAGTTACGTCGACTATGGCTACACCTTC.